Here is one TCR beta chain with its context. This clone has more than one count but fewer than ten. No cognate antigen has been identified for it. No qualities accompany the bases; no much larger clone lies one base away. V is reduced by 3 bases and J by 6 bases, leaving a spacing of 27 bases between them. The CDR3 contains 19 residues, cysteine and phenylalanine counted. Only the CDR3 part of the read is kept: 57 bases, read in frame from the first base. According to the germline V gene (reference sequence), CDR1 reads LNHDA and CDR2 reads SQIVND. The cohort was made up of approximately 670 healthy bone marrow donors. At the time of sampling, all cohort members were nominally healthy, though unrecorded immune exposures were likely present. The donor tested CMV seropositive, placing the donor among the 289 seropositive members of the cohort. A peripheral blood sample was provided by each donor, and peripheral blood mononuclear cells were used for TCR beta sequencing. The Qiagen DNeasy Blood Extraction Kit was used to extract genomic DNA from the blood cell samples.

The protocol used for the library was the immunoSEQ multiplex PCR assay. For the multiplex PCR, a mixture combining 60 forward primers for TCR Vbeta segments and 13 reverse primers for TCR Jbeta segments was used. The CDR3 region of rearranged TCR beta genes was amplified from genomic DNA by a multiplex PCR assay. On the Illumina HiSeq System, the amplified TCR beta libraries were sequenced as 87-base-pair reads. Regarding the original processing steps: In a later analysis, some 80 million unique TCR beta chains were counted across the 500 to 850 repertoires, and roughly 11 million of these chains were shared by at least two donors. To remove PCR and sequencing errors, raw reads were error-corrected and collapsed into unique sequences using a nearest-neighbor algorithm that merged closely related sequences. CDR3 sequences were aligned to IMGT reference sequences to assign V, D and J gene segments. For a sequence to be retained, a match of at least six nucleotides to both a V gene segment and a J gene segment was required. Rearrangements were classified as productive when the CDR3 lacked stop codons and remained in frame with V and J, and all other rearrangements were classified as non-productive. Following IMGT convention, CDR3 was defined as the stretch from the second conserved V-encoded cysteine to the conserved J-encoded phenylalanine. The earlier analysis of fewer than 700 of the donors excluded sequences that lacked an unambiguous match to a single V gene segment. An earlier analysis of under 750 of the donors called V segments functional above 56.7% productive rearrangements and segregating when the between-donor standard deviation exceeded 5%. A statistical classification framework was developed to diagnose cytomegalovirus status using the catalog of TCR beta chain sequences. In a later analysis, V and J genes were assigned by comparing TCR nucleotide sequences against IMGT/GENE-DB human TR gene sequences. In a later analysis, CDR3 sequences and most-parsimonious VDJ recombination scenarios were assigned using the TCRdist pipeline. A later analysis defined each TCR beta chain by its CDR3 amino acid sequence plus V-gene family, and excluded reads lacking a unique V-gene family. A later analysis removed 500 to 600 highly shared, low-generation-probability nucleotide sequences to deal with suspected cross-contamination and a sequencing artifact. In a later analysis, a clonal expansion index for each public chain was calculated from normalized within-repertoire ranks of inferred template counts. In a later analysis, generation probabilities were computed using a VDJ recombination model fitted to out-of-frame rearrangements, and the results were checked against IGoR. Hypergeometric tests were used in a later analysis to score TCR-TCR, TCR-HLA and TCR-CMV co-occurrence, with a repertoire-size bias correction applied to the TCR pairs. To estimate false discovery rates, a later analysis permuted the HLA or CMV assignments 20 times. In a later analysis, co-occurring TCRs were grouped using DBSCAN, and TCRdist sequence similarity was added for clustering within HLA-allele-positive subsets. Repertoires with fewer than 30,000 or more than 120,000 public chains were left out of co-occurrence clustering, as were four to six repertoires with anomalous nucleotide sharing. TCRdb retrieved this table from immuneACCESS and kept in-frame rearrangements only. Not all clones are present; in checked studies, unresolved V genes account for under half, and no reason is known for the remainder. V and J calls and clone size are copied from that table; D and trimming were computed from the DNA. The sample table records 200,000 to 250,000 clones; 81% of these occur just once. The top ten hold 7% to 9% of the sample.

This specimen belongs to a study of cytomegalovirus exposure and HLA in healthy donors (dated by TCRdb to the late 2010s). Concerning the study at large: An earlier analysis of some 620 of the donors reported 276 Gb of sequence data and 117 million unique TCR beta sequences obtained from around 180 million T cells. A later analysis re-examined previously published TCR beta repertoires from roughly 720 donors and added high-resolution HLA genotyping to investigate patterns of TCR occurrence. In addition to the first cohort of roughly 700 subjects, a separate validation cohort of 120 different subjects was used. Among about 390 genotyped donors of the cohort, an average of about 240,000 unique TCR beta nucleotide sequences were sequenced per donor, 15% to 20% of them non-productive. Four to six DR-DQ haplotypes were handled as single units for association and clustering, since linkage in the cohort was strong. Of the approximately 400 genotyped donors, 65% to 90% were placed in the genetic ancestry cluster associated with self-reported Caucasian donors. An earlier analysis of around 580 of the donors used high-throughput TCR beta sequencing to judge whether each TCR beta V gene segment behaved as functional or pseudogenic. Using immunosequencing, the study profiled T cell repertoires from roughly 650 subjects and related those repertoires to cytomegalovirus serostatus. HLA typing included class I and class II loci at four-digit resolution. Donor age, sex, ethnicity and CMV serostatus were compiled alongside the repertoire data. An early release that covered 500 to 800 HLA-typed donors contained about 300 gigabases of sequencing data and around 85 million unique TCR sequences. All discovery cohort repertoires had been generated on a single sequencing platform. Rather than drawing on any new phenotypic data, the later analysis identified candidate immune exposures from TCR beta sequences and the way those sequences occurred across donors. The number of typed donors differed by locus: roughly 629-640 for A, B, C, DRB1 and DQB1; approximately 540 for DQA1; approximately 610 for DPA1; and roughly 470 for DPB1. The study combined high-throughput TCR immunosequencing, statistical association of individual TCRs with disease status, and machine learning to predict cytomegalovirus infection status. The study aimed to test whether cataloging public T cell receptors could reveal signatures of past pathogen exposure. A later genetic analysis took genome-wide SNP genotypes for about 65% of the 666 donors and used that subset as a discovery cohort. Summary of the overall study and its limitations: Most TCR sequences were seen in very few donors, while some public TCRs were found in many individuals. Specific HLA alleles were associated with 15,000 to 20,000 TCR beta sequences at a false discovery rate of 0.05 in a later analysis. In both the original and validation cohorts, the classifier was reported to diagnose cytomegalovirus status with high specificity and sensitivity. A later genetic analysis associated a missense DCLRE1C variant with V-gene and J-gene trimming of TCR beta chains, and an independent cohort replicated the association. A few of the identified cytomegalovirus-associated TCR beta chains were confirmed in vitro to be specific for cytomegalovirus antigens. When HLA alleles, especially DR and DQ, strongly co-occurred, attributing TCR associations to individual alleles was difficult. Most CMV-associated TCR beta chains appeared to be HLA-restricted in a later analysis, and the HLA associations seemed to be driven largely by CMV exposure. According to a later analysis, parvovirus B19, influenza, CMV and Epstein-Barr virus appeared linked to several top co-occurrence clusters. CMV serostatus was the only immune exposure information available for the cohort. In the study, around 150 TCR beta chains were listed as associated with cytomegalovirus. In this cohort, only TCR beta chains were sequenced, and detectable features were limited by the absence of alpha or paired-chain data. A further reported finding was that TCR beta sequences accurately predicted the HLA-A and HLA-B alleles for most subjects in the first cohort. A cluster of highly shared sequence variants was judged likely to represent a technical artifact of the sequencing pipeline. Because some donors lacked HLA typing at each locus, the association tests relied only on the typed subset. Broadly in line with IMGT annotations, most TCR beta V segments showed up in productive rearrangements about 87% or about 30% of the time in an earlier analysis of 587 of the donors. It was suggested by the authors that the approach could potentially be generalized to other disease states and immunological phenotypes. In a later analysis, HLA-associated TCR beta chains were found to be more clonally expanded and to have lower generation probabilities than equally common non-associated chains. According to a later analysis, TCR association rates differed among HLA loci, with DRB1 alleles showing the most associated TCRs and HLA-C alleles showing the fewest. Seventeen rarely observed V segments, including chromosome 9 orphons, were excluded from the earlier analysis of almost 600 of the donors because counts were too low. Correlated functional status among segregating V segments might be attributable to linkage disequilibrium, but an unknown experimental factor could not be ruled out. Presence/absence analyses assumed roughly uniform sequencing depth across donors, an assumption that may not hold. Some IMGT-functional V segments, including TRBV6-2 and TRBV6-3, could not be told apart with the 87-base-pair reads, so those segments were excluded. According to a later genetic analysis, donors in an Asian-associated ancestry cluster had fewer N-insertions in productive TCRs than the roughly 660-donor mean.

The rearrangement combines TRBV19 with TRBJ1-5; possibly the D gene is TRBD1, per 5 matching bases. This TCR was sampled from a woman in her fifties or sixties in good health and CMV-seropositive. The material sequenced was PBMCs. The CDR3 corresponds to CASSIATTQRQGLSQPQHF. The bases read TGTGCCAGTAGTATCGCGACCACGCAAAGGCAGGGACTCAGTCAGCCCCAGCATTTT.